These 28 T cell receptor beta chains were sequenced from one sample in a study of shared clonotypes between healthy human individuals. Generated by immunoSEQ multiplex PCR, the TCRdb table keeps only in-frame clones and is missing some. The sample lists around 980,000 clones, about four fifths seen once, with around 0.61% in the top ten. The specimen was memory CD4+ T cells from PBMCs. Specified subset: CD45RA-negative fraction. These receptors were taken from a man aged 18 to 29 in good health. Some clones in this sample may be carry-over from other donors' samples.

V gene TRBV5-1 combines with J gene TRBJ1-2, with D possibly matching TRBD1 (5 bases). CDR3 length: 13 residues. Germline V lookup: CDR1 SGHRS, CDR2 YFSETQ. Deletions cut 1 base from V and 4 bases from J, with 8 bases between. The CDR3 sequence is CASSLLDSYGYTF. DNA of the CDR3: TGCGCCAGCAGCTTGTTAGACAGCTATGGCTACACCTTC.

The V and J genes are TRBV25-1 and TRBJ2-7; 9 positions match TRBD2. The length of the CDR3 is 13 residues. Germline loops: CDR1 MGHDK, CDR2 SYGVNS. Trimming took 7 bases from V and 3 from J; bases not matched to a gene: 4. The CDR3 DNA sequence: TGTGCCAGCACGTCTAGCGGGAACTACGAGCAGTACTTC. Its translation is CASTSSGNYEQYF.

The CDR3 is CASSLVAGGTGELFF. The CDR3 DNA sequence: TGTGCCAGCAGCTTAGTAGCGGGAGGCACCGGGGAGCTGTTTTTT. The rearrangement links TRBV11-3 to TRBJ2-2, with 10 bases lining up with TRBD2. The V gene's germline CDR1 is SGHNT and CDR2 YENEEA. The CDR3 spans 15 residues. V lost 1 base to trimming and J lost 4 bases; unmatched junction nucleotides: 0.

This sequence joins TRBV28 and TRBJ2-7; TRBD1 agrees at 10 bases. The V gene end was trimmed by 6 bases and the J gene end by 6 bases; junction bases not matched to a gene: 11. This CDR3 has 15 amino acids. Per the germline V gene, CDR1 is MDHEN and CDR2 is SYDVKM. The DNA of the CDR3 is TGTGCCAGCAGCATCCTGGGGACAGGGGTGTTCGAGCAGTACTTC. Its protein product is CASSILGTGVFEQYF.

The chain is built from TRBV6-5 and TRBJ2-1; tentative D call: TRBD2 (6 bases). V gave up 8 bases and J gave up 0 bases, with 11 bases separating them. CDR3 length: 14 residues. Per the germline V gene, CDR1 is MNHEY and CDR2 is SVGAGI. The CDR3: CASGRGSSYNEQFF. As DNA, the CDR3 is TGTGCCAGCGGACGGGGGAGCTCCTACAATGAGCAGTTCTTC.

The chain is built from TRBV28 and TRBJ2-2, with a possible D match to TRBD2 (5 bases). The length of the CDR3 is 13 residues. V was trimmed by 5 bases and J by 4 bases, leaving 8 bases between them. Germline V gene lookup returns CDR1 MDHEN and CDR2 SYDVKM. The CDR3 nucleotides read TGTGCCAGCAGTGATCGGGGCACCGGGGAGCTGTTTTTT. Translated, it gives CASSDRGTGELFF.

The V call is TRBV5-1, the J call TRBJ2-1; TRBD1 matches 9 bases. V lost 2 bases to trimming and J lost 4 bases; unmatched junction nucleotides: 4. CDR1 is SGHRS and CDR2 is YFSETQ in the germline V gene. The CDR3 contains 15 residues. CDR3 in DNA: TGCGCCAGCAGCTTACAGACAGGGGGATACAATGAGCAGTTCTTC. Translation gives CASSLQTGGYNEQFF.

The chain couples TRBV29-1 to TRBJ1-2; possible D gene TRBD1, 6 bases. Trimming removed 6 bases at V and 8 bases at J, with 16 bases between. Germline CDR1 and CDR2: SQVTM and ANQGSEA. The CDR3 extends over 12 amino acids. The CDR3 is CSVKGHQDGYTF. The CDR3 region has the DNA TGCAGCGTCAAGGGACACCAGGACGGCTACACCTTC.

CDR3 sequence reads: CASSPDPPGAEAFF. DNA for the CDR3: TGCGCCAGCAGTCCAGACCCTCCGGGCGCTGAAGCTTTCTTT. The chain links TRBV5-1 to TRBJ1-1, with D unresolved. The length of the CDR3 is 14 residues. V was trimmed by 5 bases and J by 6 bases, leaving 17 bases between them. The germline V gene encodes CDR1 SGHRS and CDR2 YFSETQ.

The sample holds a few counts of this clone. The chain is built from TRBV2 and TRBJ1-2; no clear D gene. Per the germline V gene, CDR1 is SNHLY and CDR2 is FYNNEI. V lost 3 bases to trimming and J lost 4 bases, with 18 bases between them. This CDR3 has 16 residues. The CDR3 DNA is TGTGCCAGCAGTGAGAGTCCACTTCGGTCGGGCTATGGCTACACCTTC. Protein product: CASSESPLRSGYGYTF.

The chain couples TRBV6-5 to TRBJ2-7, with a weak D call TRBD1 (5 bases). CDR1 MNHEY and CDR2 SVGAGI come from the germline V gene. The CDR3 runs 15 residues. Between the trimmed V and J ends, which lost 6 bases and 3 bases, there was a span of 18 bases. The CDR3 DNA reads TGTGCCAGCAGCCTCACCACAACCGACAGCTACGAGCAGTACTTC. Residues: CASSLTTTDSYEQYF.

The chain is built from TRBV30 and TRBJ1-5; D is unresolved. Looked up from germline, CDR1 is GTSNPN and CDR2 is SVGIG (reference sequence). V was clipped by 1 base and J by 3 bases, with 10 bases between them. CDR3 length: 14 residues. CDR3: CAWSASSTNQPQHF. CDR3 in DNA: TGTGCCTGGAGTGCCAGTTCTACCAATCAGCCCCAGCATTTT.

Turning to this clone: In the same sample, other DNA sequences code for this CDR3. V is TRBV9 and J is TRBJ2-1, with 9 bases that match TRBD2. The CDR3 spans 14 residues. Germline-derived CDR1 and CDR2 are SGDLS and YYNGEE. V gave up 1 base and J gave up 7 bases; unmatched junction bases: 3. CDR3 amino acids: CASSVLAGINEQFF. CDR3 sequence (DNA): TGTGCCAGCAGCGTACTAGCGGGAATTAATGAGCAGTTCTTC. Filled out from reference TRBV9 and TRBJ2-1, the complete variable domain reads DSGVTQTPKHLITATGQRVTLRCSPRSGDLSVYWYQQSLDQGLQFLIQYYNGEERAKGNILERFSAQQFPDLHSELNLSSLELGDSALYFCASSVLAGINEQFFGPGTRLTVL.

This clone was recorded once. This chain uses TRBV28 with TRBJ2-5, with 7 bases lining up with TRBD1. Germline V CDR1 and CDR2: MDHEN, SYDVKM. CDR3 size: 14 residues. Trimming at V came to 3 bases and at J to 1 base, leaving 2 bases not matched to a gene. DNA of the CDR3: TGTGCCAGCAGTTTTGACAGGGCCCAAGAGACCCAGTACTTC. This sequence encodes CASSFDRAQETQYF. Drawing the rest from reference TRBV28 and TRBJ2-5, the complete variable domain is DVKVTQSSRYLVKRTGEKVFLECVQDMDHENMFWYRQDPGLGLRLIYFSYDVKMKEKGDIPEGYSVSREKKERFSLILESASTNQTSMYLCASSFDRAQETQYFGPGTRLLVL.

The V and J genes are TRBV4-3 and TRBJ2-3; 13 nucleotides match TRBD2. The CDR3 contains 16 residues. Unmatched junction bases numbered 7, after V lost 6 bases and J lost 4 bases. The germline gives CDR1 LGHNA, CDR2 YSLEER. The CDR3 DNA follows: TGCGCCAGCAGTCCGGGGACTAGCGGGATAGCAGATACGCAGTATTTT. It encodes CASSPGTSGIADTQYF.

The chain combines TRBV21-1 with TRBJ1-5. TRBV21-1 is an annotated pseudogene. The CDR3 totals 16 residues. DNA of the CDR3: TGTGCCAGCAGCAAACCGCCTAACTATAGCAATCAGCCCCAGCATTTT. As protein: CASSKPPNYSNQPQHF.

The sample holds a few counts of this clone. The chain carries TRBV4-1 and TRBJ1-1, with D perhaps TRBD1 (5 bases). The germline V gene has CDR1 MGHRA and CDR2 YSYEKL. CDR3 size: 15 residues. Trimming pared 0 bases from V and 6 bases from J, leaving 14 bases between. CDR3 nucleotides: TGCGCCAGCAGCCAAGAGCTCAGGGTAAATGCTGAAGCTTTCTTT. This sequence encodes CASSQELRVNAEAFF.

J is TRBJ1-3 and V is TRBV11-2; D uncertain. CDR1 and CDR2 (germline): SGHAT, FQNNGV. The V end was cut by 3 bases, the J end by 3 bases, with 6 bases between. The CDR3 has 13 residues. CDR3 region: CASSFGGGNTIYF. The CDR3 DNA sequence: TGTGCCAGCAGCTTCGGTGGTGGAAACACCATATATTTT.

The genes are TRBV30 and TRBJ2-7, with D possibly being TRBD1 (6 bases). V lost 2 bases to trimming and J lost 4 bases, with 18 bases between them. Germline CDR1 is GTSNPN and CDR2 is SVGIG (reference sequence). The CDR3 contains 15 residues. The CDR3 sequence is CAWSTRTGLVYEQYF. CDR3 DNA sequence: TGTGCCTGGAGTACCAGAACAGGGTTAGTGTACGAGCAGTACTTC. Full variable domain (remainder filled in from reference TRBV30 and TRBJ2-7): SQTIHQWPATLVQPVGSPLSLECTVEGTSNPNLYWYRQAAGRGLQLLFYSVGIGQISSEVPQNLSASRPQDRQFILSSKKLLLSDSGFYLCAWSTRTGLVYEQYFGPGTRLTVT.

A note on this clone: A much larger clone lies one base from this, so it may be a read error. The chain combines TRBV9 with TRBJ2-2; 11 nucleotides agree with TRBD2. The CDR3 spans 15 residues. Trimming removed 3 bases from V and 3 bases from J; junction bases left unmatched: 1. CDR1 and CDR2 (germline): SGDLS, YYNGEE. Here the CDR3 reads CASSGGLADTGELFF. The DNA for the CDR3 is TGTGCCAGCAGCGGGGGACTAGCGGACACCGGGGAGCTGTTTTTT.

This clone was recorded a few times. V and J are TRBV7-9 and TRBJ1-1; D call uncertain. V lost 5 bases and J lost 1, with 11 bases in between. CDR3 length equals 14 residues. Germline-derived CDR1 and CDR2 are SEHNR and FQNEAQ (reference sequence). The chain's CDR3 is CASSPPWGNTEAFF. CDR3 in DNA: TGTGCCAGCAGCCCCCCGTGGGGGAACACTGAAGCTTTCTTT. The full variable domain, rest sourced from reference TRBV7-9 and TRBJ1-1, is DTGVSQNPRHKITKRGQNVTFRCDPISEHNRLYWYRQTLGQGPEFLTYFQNEAQLEKSRLLSDRFSAERPKGSFSTLEIQRTEQGDSAMYLCASSPPWGNTEAFFGQGTRLTVV.

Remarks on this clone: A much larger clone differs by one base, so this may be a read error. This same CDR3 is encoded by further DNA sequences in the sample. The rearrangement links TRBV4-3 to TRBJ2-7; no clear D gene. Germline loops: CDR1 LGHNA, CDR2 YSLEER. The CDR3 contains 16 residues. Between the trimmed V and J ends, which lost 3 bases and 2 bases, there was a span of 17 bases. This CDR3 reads CASSQSFLEVPYEQYF. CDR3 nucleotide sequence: TGCGCCAGCAGCCAGTCTTTTCTTGAGGTTCCCTACGAGCAGTACTTC.

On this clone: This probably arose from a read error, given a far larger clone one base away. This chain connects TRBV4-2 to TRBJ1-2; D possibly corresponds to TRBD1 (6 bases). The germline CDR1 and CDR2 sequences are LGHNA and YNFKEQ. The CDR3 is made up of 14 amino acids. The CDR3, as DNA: TGTGCCGGCAGCCACGACAGTTCCAGGGGAGGCTACACCTTC. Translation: CAGSHDSSRGGYTF.

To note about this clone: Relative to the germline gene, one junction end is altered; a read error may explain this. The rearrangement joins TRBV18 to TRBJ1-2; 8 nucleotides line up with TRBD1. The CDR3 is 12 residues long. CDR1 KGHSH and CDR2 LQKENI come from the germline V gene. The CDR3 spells CASSPTSGGPAF. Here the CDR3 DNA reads TGTGCCAGCTCACCTACGTCAGGGGGCCCCGCCTTC. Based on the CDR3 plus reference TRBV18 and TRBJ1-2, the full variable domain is NAGVMQNPRHLVRRRGQEARLRCSPMKGHSHVYWYRQLPEEGLKFMVYLQKENIIDESGMPKERFSAEFPKEGPSILRIQQVVRGDSAAYFCASSPTSGGPAFGSGTRLTVV.

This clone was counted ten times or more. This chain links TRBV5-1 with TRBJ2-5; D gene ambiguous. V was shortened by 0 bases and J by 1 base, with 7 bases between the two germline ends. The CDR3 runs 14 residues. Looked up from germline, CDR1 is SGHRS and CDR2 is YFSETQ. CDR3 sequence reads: CASSLVETQETQYF. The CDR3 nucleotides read TGCGCCAGCAGCTTGGTCGAGACCCAAGAGACCCAGTACTTC.

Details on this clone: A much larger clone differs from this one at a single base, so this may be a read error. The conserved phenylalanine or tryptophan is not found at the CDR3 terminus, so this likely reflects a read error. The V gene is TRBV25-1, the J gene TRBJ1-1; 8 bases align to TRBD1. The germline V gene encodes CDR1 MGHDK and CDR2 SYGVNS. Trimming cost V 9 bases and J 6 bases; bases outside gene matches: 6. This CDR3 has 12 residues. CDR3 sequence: CASSRGLAEAFS. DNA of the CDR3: TGTGCCAGTAGCAGGGGGCTTGCTGAAGCTTTCTCT.

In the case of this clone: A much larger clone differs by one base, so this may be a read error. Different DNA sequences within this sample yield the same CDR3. DNA of the CDR3: TGTGCCAGCTCACGAGGAGGGAAAGAGAAAAACACCATATATTTT. Translating it yields CASSRGGKEKNTIYF. The genes are TRBV18 and TRBJ1-3; D unresolved. The V gene lost 4 bases and the J gene lost 6 bases, with 16 bases spanning the gap. This CDR3 is built from 15 residues. Germline assignment: CDR1 KGHSH and CDR2 LQKENI.

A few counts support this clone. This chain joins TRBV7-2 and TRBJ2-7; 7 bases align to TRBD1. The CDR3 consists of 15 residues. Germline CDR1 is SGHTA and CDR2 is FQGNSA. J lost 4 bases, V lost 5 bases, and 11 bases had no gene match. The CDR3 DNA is TGTGCCAGCAGCCGGTCCGGGACAGAAACATACGAGCAGTACTTC. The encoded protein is CASSRSGTETYEQYF. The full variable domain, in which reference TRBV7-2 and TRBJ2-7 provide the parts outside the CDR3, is GAGVSQSPSNKVTEKGKDVELRCDPISGHTALYWYRQSLGQGLEFLIYFQGNSAPDKSGLPSDRFSAERTGGSVSTLTIQRTQQEDSAVYLCASSRSGTETYEQYFGPGTRLTVT.